The rows below give T cell receptor beta chains drawn from one sample of a study of cytomegalovirus exposure and HLA in healthy donors. Assay: immunoSEQ multiplex PCR; the TCRdb copy retains only in-frame clones and omits some. The table shows under 400,000 clones, with approximately 90% occurring only once. The sequencing sample was made of PBMCs. These receptors were taken from a woman aged 18-29 years in good health and CMV-seronegative. CDR3s include the opening cysteine and the closing phenylalanine or tryptophan. The D gene is left open where the match is weak. For some rows the clone size is stated as once, few or many, or as a class when expanded; others skip it.

length: 15; size: .; V: TRBV5-6; J: TRBJ1-1; D: .; DNA: TGTGCCAGCAGCGGGCCCAACCTGCTGAACACTGAAGCTTTCTTT; CDR3: CASSGPNLLNTEAFF
length: 15; size: once; V: TRBV6-4; J: TRBJ1-1; D: .; DNA: TGTGCCAGCAGTGGGCCTTCGACAGAGAACACTGAAGCTTTCTTT; CDR3: CASSGPSTENTEAFF
length: 14; size: .; V: TRBV27; J: TRBJ2-7; D: .; DNA: TGTGCCAGCGGATACGCCAGGGCCACTTACGAGCAGTACTTC; CDR3: CASGYARATYEQYF
length: 13; size: .; V: TRBV7-6; J: TRBJ2-5; D: .; DNA: TGTGCCAGCAGCTTACGGGTGATGGAGACCCAGTACTTC; CDR3: CASSLRVMETQYF
length: 15; size: .; V: TRBV18; J: TRBJ1-1; D: TRBD1; DNA: TGTGCCAGCTCACCGCCGGGACAGGCTAACACTGAAGCTTTCTTT; CDR3: CASSPPGQANTEAFF
length: 11; size: .; V: TRBV29-1; J: TRBJ1-2; D: TRBD1; DNA: TGCAGCGTTGGACAGGGGGGTGGCTACACCTTC; CDR3: CSVGQGGGYTF
length: 20; size: .; V: TRBV15; J: TRBJ2-2; D: .; DNA: TGTGCCACCAGCAGACATCCTTACGACAGCCCGACATCATACACCGGGGAGCTGTTTTTT; CDR3: CATSRHPYDSPTSYTGELFF
length: 13; size: once; V: TRBV2; J: TRBJ2-7; D: .; DNA: TGTGCCAGCAGGCCAAATAACTACTACGAGCAGTACTTC; CDR3: CASRPNNYYEQYF
length: 15; size: .; V: TRBV28; J: TRBJ1-2; D: .; DNA: TGTGCCAGCAGTAATCCCCTCGCAGGGAACTATGGCTACACCTTC; CDR3: CASSNPLAGNYGYTF
length: 14; size: .; V: TRBV28; J: TRBJ2-7; D: .; DNA: TGTGCCAGCAGTTTGACAATAAGTTCCTACGAGCAGTACTTC; CDR3: CASSLTISSYEQYF
length: 13; size: .; V: TRBV28; J: TRBJ2-3; D: .; DNA: TGTGCCAGCAGAGACTTCAGGGACAAGCAGCCGTATTTT; CDR3: CASRDFRDKQPYF
length: 14; size: .; V: TRBV28; J: TRBJ2-2; D: .; DNA: TGTGCCAGCAGTGGTCAGGGGAAGACCGGGGAGCTGTTTTTT; CDR3: CASSGQGKTGELFF
length: 15; size: .; V: TRBV11-2; J: TRBJ2-1; D: .; DNA: TGTGCCAGCAGCAAGTTCCATAGCTCCTACAATGAGCAGTTCTTC; CDR3: CASSKFHSSYNEQFF
length: 13; size: .; V: TRBV28; J: TRBJ2-1; D: TRBD2; DNA: TGTGCCAGCAGTAACCTAGCGGGAGCAAGGCGGTTCTTC; CDR3: CASSNLAGARRFF
length: 9; size: .; V: TRBV27; J: TRBJ2-1; D: .; DNA: TGTGCCAGTGGACTAGAGCAGTTCTTC; CDR3: CASGLEQFF
length: 15; size: .; V: TRBV6-1; J: TRBJ2-2; D: .; DNA: TGTGCCAGCAGTGAAACTAGCAGGAGAACCGGGGAGCTGTTTTTT; CDR3: CASSETSRRTGELFF
length: 13; size: .; V: TRBV28; J: TRBJ1-5; D: .; DNA: TGTGCCAGCAGGTTGGCTCGAAATCAGCCCCAGCATTTT; CDR3: CASRLARNQPQHF
length: 16; size: .; V: TRBV11-2; J: TRBJ2-5; D: .; DNA: TGTGCCAGCAGCCTCCCGGGGGGCCGATCATCAGAGACCCAGTACTTC; CDR3: CASSLPGGRSSETQYF
length: 19; size: once; V: TRBV4-1; J: TRBJ2-3; D: TRBD2; DNA: TGCGCCAGCAGCCACCTTAGCGGACTAGCGGGGGGGCTTACAGATACGCAGTATTTT; CDR3: CASSHLSGLAGGLTDTQYF
length: 15; size: .; V: TRBV27; J: TRBJ2-5; D: TRBD2; DNA: TGTGCCAGCAGTCTGGGACTAGCGGGGGTAGAGACCCAGTACTTC; CDR3: CASSLGLAGVETQYF
length: 13; size: .; V: TRBV27; J: TRBJ1-1; D: .; DNA: TGTGCCAGCAGTTTACGGAGGACCCGAGAAGCTTTCTTT; CDR3: CASSLRRTREAFF
length: 13; size: .; V: TRBV6-1; J: TRBJ1-1; D: TRBD1; DNA: TGTGCCAGCAGAAGACAGGGATACACTGAAGCTTTCTTT; CDR3: CASRRQGYTEAFF
length: 18; size: .; V: TRBV5-1; J: TRBJ2-1; D: TRBD2; DNA: TGCGCCAGCAGCTTGGAGTTGGGACTAGCGGGGACCTACAATGAGCAGTTCTTC; CDR3: CASSLELGLAGTYNEQFF
length: 16; size: .; V: TRBV6-1; J: TRBJ2-3; D: .; DNA: TGTGCCAGCAGTGAGGAGGTTCTTCTGAACACAGATACGCAGTATTTT; CDR3: CASSEEVLLNTDTQYF
length: 14; size: .; V: TRBV27; J: TRBJ2-1; D: TRBD2; DNA: TGTGCCAGCAGCTTGGGACTAGCGGGAAATGAGCAGTTCTTC; CDR3: CASSLGLAGNEQFF
length: 13; size: .; V: TRBV10-1; J: TRBJ2-7; D: .; DNA: TGCGCCAGCAGTGCTGGCACCCTCTACGAGCAGTACTTC; CDR3: CASSAGTLYEQYF
length: 15; size: .; V: TRBV28; J: TRBJ2-7; D: .; DNA: TGTGCCAGCAGTTCCCCGACTGTAAGCTCCTACGAGCAGTACTTC; CDR3: CASSSPTVSSYEQYF
length: 13; size: .; V: TRBV28; J: TRBJ2-5; D: .; DNA: TGTGCCAGCAGTAGTCTACCCGTCGGGACCCAGTACTTC; CDR3: CASSSLPVGTQYF
length: 17; size: .; V: TRBV14; J: TRBJ2-2; D: TRBD1; DNA: TGTGCCAGCAGCCAAGACCCGGGACAGGGGGTAGCCGGGGAGCTGTTTTTT; CDR3: CASSQDPGQGVAGELFF
length: 14; size: .; V: TRBV7-9; J: TRBJ2-3; D: .; DNA: TGTGCCAGCAGCTTAGGTCGGTACACAGATACGCAGTATTTT; CDR3: CASSLGRYTDTQYF
length: 16; size: .; V: TRBV6-5; J: TRBJ2-7; D: .; DNA: TGTGCCAGCAGTTACTCGAACAGGGTTACGCCTTACGAGCAGTACTTC; CDR3: CASSYSNRVTPYEQYF
length: 18; size: .; V: TRBV5-4; J: TRBJ2-1; D: TRBD2; DNA: TGTGCCAGCAGCTTGGGCGGGTGGGGACTAGCGGGGATCAATGAGCAGTTCTTC; CDR3: CASSLGGWGLAGINEQFF
length: 15; size: .; V: TRBV9; J: TRBJ2-7; D: TRBD2; DNA: TGTGCCAGCAGCACAGGGACTAGCGGCACCTACGAGCAGTACTTC; CDR3: CASSTGTSGTYEQYF
length: 16; size: once; V: TRBV15; J: TRBJ2-1; D: TRBD2; DNA: TGTGCCACCAGCAGAGCTGCGGGAGTAGTATACAATGAGCAGTTCTTC; CDR3: CATSRAAGVVYNEQFF
length: 14; size: once; V: TRBV19; J: TRBJ1-2; D: TRBD1; DNA: TGTGCCAGTACCAGCGGGACAGGAGATTATGGCTACACCTTC; CDR3: CASTSGTGDYGYTF
length: 15; size: .; V: TRBV9; J: TRBJ2-7; D: TRBD2; DNA: TGTGCCAGCAGCGTGGGGACTAGCGGGGGGTACGAGCAGTACTTC; CDR3: CASSVGTSGGYEQYF